Presented here are 15 T cell receptor beta chains from one specimen sequenced in a study of shared clonotypes between healthy human individuals. Some clones are missing from TCRdb's copy, which holds only in-frame ones; the method was immunoSEQ multiplex PCR. The sample includes a few hundred thousand clones, about 69% seen only once; the top ten take around 10%. Sequencing was carried out using memory CD4+ T cells sorted from blood. Subset described: CD45RA-negative fraction. Receptor source: a man younger than 45 in good health.

The chain carries TRBV2 and TRBJ1-2; D is undetermined. The CDR3 loop spans 13 amino acids. CDR1 is SNHLY, CDR2 FYNNEI, per germline. V was shortened by 4 bases and J by 0 bases, with 6 bases between the two germline ends. The CDR3 here is CASSGMANYGYTF. In DNA, the CDR3 is TGTGCCAGCAGTGGTATGGCTAACTATGGCTACACCTTC.

The J gene is TRBJ2-5, the V gene TRBV28; D remains ambiguous. The CDR3 is 11 amino acids. The germline V gene has CDR1 MDHEN and CDR2 SYDVKM. V was clipped by 6 bases and J by 4 bases, with 6 bases between them. The CDR3 region is CASRRLETQYF. The CDR3 nucleotides read TGTGCCAGCAGGAGGTTAGAGACCCAGTACTTC.

This sequence joins TRBV5-4 and TRBJ2-1, with TRBD2 matching over 16 bases. The V gene end was trimmed by 4 bases and the J gene end by 6 bases; junction bases not matched to a gene: 4. Germline V gene lookup returns CDR1 SGHNT and CDR2 YYREEE (reference sequence). The CDR3 runs to 16 residues. The CDR3 is CASSPGTSGRVNEQFF. The CDR3 nucleotides read TGTGCCAGCAGCCCGGGGACTAGCGGGAGGGTCAATGAGCAGTTCTTC.

With respect to this clone: Sequence at one end of the junction differs from germline and may be a read error. The V and J genes are TRBV7-7 and TRBJ2-1, with 8 positions matching TRBD2. Germline CDR1 reads SSHAT; CDR2 reads FNYEAQ (reference sequence). This CDR3 has 16 amino acids. The CDR3 sequence: CASSLGAGGGYNEQFF. The DNA for the CDR3 is TGTGCTAGCAGCTTAGGTGCGGGGGGTGGCTACAATGAGCAGTTCTTC.

There are many counts of this clone. The V and J genes are TRBV15 and TRBJ2-5, with D tentatively TRBD1 or TRBD2 (5 bases each). CDR1 is LNHNV, CDR2 YYDKDF, per germline (reference sequence). This CDR3 comprises 14 residues. Trimming left V 1 base short and J 7 bases short, with 13 bases between. The CDR3 sequence: CATSRGGDWGTQYF. The CDR3 region has the DNA TGTGCCACCAGCAGAGGAGGGGATTGGGGGACCCAGTACTTC.

This clone is a singleton in its sample. V is TRBV9 and J is TRBJ2-7; D is undetermined. Germline V gives CDR1 SGDLS, CDR2 YYNGEE. This CDR3 region has 14 residues. Trimming took 7 bases from V and 0 from J, leaving 14 bases between them. CDR3 coding DNA: TGTGCCAGCCAACGTAGCCCGAGCTCCTACGAGCAGTACTTC. Amino acids: CASQRSPSSYEQYF.

This rearrangement joins TRBV9 to TRBJ2-2; D is unclear. V was trimmed by 4 bases and J by 6 bases, leaving 10 bases between them. The CDR3 loop spans 13 amino acids. Germline CDR1 and CDR2: SGDLS and YYNGEE. CDR3 loop: CASSSGRAGELFF. The CDR3 DNA sequence: TGTGCCAGCAGCTCCGGTAGGGCCGGGGAGCTGTTTTTT. Looking up the rest from reference TRBV9 and TRBJ2-2 gives the full variable domain: DSGVTQTPKHLITATGQRVTLRCSPRSGDLSVYWYQQSLDQGLQFLIQYYNGEERAKGNILERFSAQQFPDLHSELNLSSLELGDSALYFCASSSGRAGELFFGEGSRLTVL.

The chain links TRBV7-9 to TRBJ2-5, with D maybe TRBD1 (6 bases). V lost 5 bases and J 5 bases, leaving 15 bases between the germline ends. The CDR3 is 14 amino acids. From germline, CDR1 is SEHNR and CDR2 FQNEAQ (reference sequence). The CDR3 reads CASSLTGWGETQYF. The CDR3 DNA reads as TGTGCCAGCAGCCTAACAGGGTGGGGGGAGACCCAGTACTTC.

There are many counts of this clone. The chain couples TRBV14 to TRBJ1-4, with D hard to call. Trimming removed 2 bases from V and 11 bases from J, with 12 bases in between. The CDR3 runs to 13 residues. Per germline, CDR1 SGHDN and CDR2 FVKESK. The CDR3 loop reads CASSQSVAWKLFF. CDR3 bases: TGTGCCAGCAGCCAAAGTGTCGCCTGGAAACTGTTTTTT.

This clone was found a few times. The V gene is TRBV7-9, the J gene TRBJ2-1; 8 bases match TRBD1. V trimming: 10 bases; J trimming: 8 bases; junction bases outside the gene matches: 13. This CDR3 spans 14 amino acids. Germline CDR1 is SEHNR and CDR2 is FQNEAQ (reference sequence). The DNA for the CDR3 is TGTGCCACCCAAACCTTGGACAGGGCAGATGAGCAGTTCTTC. This codes for CATQTLDRADEQFF. Full variable domain (remainder filled in from reference TRBV7-9 and TRBJ2-1): DTGVSQNPRHKITKRGQNVTFRCDPISEHNRLYWYRQTLGQGPEFLTYFQNEAQLEKSRLLSDRFSAERPKGSFSTLEIQRTEQGDSAMYLCATQTLDRADEQFFGPGTRLTVL.

There are a few counts of this clone. Within the sample, other DNA sequences also encode this same CDR3. The chain carries TRBV7-9 and TRBJ2-7, with 10 positions matching TRBD1. CDR1 and CDR2 (germline): SEHNR, FQNEAQ (reference sequence). CDR3 length: 14 residues. Trimming at V came to 1 base and at J to 5 bases, leaving 2 bases not matched to a gene. CDR3 loop: CASSLGGQGDEQYF. CDR3 in DNA: TGTGCCAGCAGCTTAGGAGGACAGGGGGACGAGCAGTACTTC.

The rearrangement joins TRBV7-2 to TRBJ2-3; D might be TRBD2 (5 bases). The V end was cut by 2 bases, the J end by 2 bases, with 11 bases between. Germline V gives CDR1 SGHTA, CDR2 FQGNSA. The CDR3 is 15 residues long. The CDR3 reads CASSLLEGPTDTQYF. DNA for the CDR3: TGTGCCAGCAGCTTATTAGAGGGCCCCACAGATACGCAGTATTTT.

The chain joins TRBV21-1 to TRBJ2-7; the DNA was not used to check the table's D call, TRBD1. TRBV21-1 is shown as a pseudogene. The CDR3 is made up of 16 amino acids. CDR3 bases: TGTGCCAGCAGCGATTCCGGGACACCGCTCCTTTACGAGCAGTACTTC. This translates into CASSDSGTPLLYEQYF.

This chain uses TRBV30 with TRBJ2-3; D not resolved. This CDR3 is 13 amino acids long. Deletions cut 4 bases from V and 5 bases from J, with 13 bases between. Germline V gives CDR1 GTSNPN, CDR2 SVGIG (reference sequence). The CDR3 protein is CAWTSRLGDTQYF. The CDR3 DNA reads TGTGCCTGGACCTCACGGTTAGGAGATACGCAGTATTTT.

This clone showed up just once. The rearrangement uses TRBV7-4 and TRBJ2-1; 8 nucleotides align to TRBD1. The CDR3 length is 15 residues. V lost 5 bases, J lost 10 bases, and 13 bases stayed unmatched. CDR1 and CDR2 from the germline V gene are SGHVT and SQSDAQ. CDR3 in amino acids: CASSRVADRGGEQFF. CDR3 bases: TGTGCCAGCAGCCGAGTCGCAGACAGGGGCGGCGAGCAGTTCTTC.